A single sample is the source of the 30 T cell receptor beta chains below, sequenced in a study of PD-L1 blockade in urothelial cancer. Sequencing was performed with immunoSEQ multiplex PCR; in TCRdb, only in-frame clones are kept and a portion is missing. The data show more than 95,000 clones, around 88% seen once. The time point was: peripheral blood 6 weeks after treatment start. Sample: PBMCs, taken around atezolizumab (anti-PD-L1) treatment. The receptor source for this set is a man aged 50 or older with urothelial cancer.

The chain joins TRBV28 to TRBJ2-2; D may be TRBD2 (7 bases). V lost 1 base and J 4 bases, leaving 13 bases between the germline ends. Germline V lookup: CDR1 MDHEN, CDR2 SYDVKM. The CDR3 consists of 16 residues. CDR3 protein: CASSLYGGASTGELFF. CDR3 sequence (DNA): TGTGCCAGCAGTTTATATGGGGGGGCTAGCACCGGGGAGCTGTTTTTT.

The chain employs TRBV5-1 and TRBJ2-6, with D unclear. This CDR3 is built from 15 residues. The V end lost 6 bases, the J end lost 1 base, and 11 bases lay between the germline ends. The germline V gene encodes CDR1 SGHRS and CDR2 YFSETQ. The CDR3 region has the DNA TGCGCCAGCATGACGGAGCCTTCTGGGGCCAACGTCCTGACTTTC. It is translated as CASMTEPSGANVLTF.

This clone was seen a handful of times. The CDR3 is CASRPPSSGRANEQFF. DNA of the CDR3: TGTGCCAGCAGGCCGCCCTCTAGCGGGAGGGCCAATGAGCAGTTCTTC. This chain joins TRBV2 and TRBJ2-1; 12 bases match TRBD2. The CDR3 length is 16 residues. V dropped 6 bases and J dropped 6; count of bases not matched to a gene: 9. CDR1 is SNHLY and CDR2 is FYNNEI in the germline V gene.

The chain joins TRBV2 to TRBJ2-7; 12 bases align to TRBD1. CDR1 is SNHLY, CDR2 FYNNEI, per germline. The trim removed 4 bases at V and 4 bases at J, leaving 5 bases unmatched. This CDR3 has 15 residues. The CDR3 nucleotides are TGTGCCAGCAGTGTAGAGGGACAGGGGGCATACGAGCAGTACTTC. It translates to CASSVEGQGAYEQYF. Using reference TRBV2 and TRBJ2-7 for the parts outside the CDR3, the full variable domain is EPEVTQTPSHQVTQMGQEVILRCVPISNHLYFYWYRQILGQKVEFLVSFYNNEISEKSEIFDDQFSVERPDGSNFTLKIRSTKLEDSAMYFCASSVEGQGAYEQYFGPGTRLTVT.

This clone was counted once. Here the CDR3 reads CASSLEAGMLAKNIQYF. CDR3 nucleotide sequence: TGTGCCAGCAGCTTAGAGGCGGGAATGCTAGCCAAAAACATTCAGTACTTC. This chain uses TRBV11-2 with TRBJ2-4; D perhaps matches TRBD2 (6 bases). The CDR3 is made up of 17 amino acids. Germline CDR1 is SGHAT and CDR2 is FQNNGV. V was shortened by 0 bases and J by 0 bases, with 12 bases between the two germline ends.

The chain's CDR3 is CAATQGYLGQYF. CDR3 DNA: TGTGCCGCGACACAGGGGTATCTGGGGCAGTACTTC. The genes are TRBV21-1 and TRBJ2-7; the table names TRBD1, a call not compared with the DNA. TRBV21-1 is described as a pseudogene. CDR3 length equals 12 residues.

This CDR3 is CASSTEADYGYTF. The CDR3 DNA sequence: TGTGCCAGCAGTACGGAGGCAGACTATGGCTACACCTTC. This sequence joins TRBV5-4 and TRBJ1-2; D uncertain. V was pared by 5 bases and J by 3 bases, with 11 bases between. Germline V gene lookup returns CDR1 SGHNT and CDR2 YYREEE (reference sequence). The CDR3 has 13 amino acids.

This rearrangement joins TRBV19 to TRBJ2-1; 7 nucleotides match TRBD2. V shed 6 bases and J 2 bases; nucleotides not matched to a gene: 7. CDR3 length: 15 residues. Germline V gives CDR1 LNHDA, CDR2 SQIVND (reference sequence). CDR3 amino acids: CASSRGSPTYNEQFF. CDR3 coding DNA: TGTGCCAGTAGCCGCGGGAGTCCAACCTACAATGAGCAGTTCTTC.

As regards this clone: This sample includes further DNA sequences coding for the same CDR3. The CDR3 region has the DNA TGTGCCAGCAGCCCCGGCACAGATACGCAGTATTTT. It codes for CASSPGTDTQYF. The V and J genes are TRBV7-2 and TRBJ2-3; D unresolved. Trimming took off 5 bases at V and 1 base at J, with 4 bases between the two ends. Germline loops: CDR1 SGHTA, CDR2 FQGNSA. The CDR3 loop spans 12 amino acids. The variable domain in full, completed from reference TRBV7-2 and TRBJ2-3, reads GAGVSQSPSNKVTEKGKDVELRCDPISGHTALYWYRQSLGQGLEFLIYFQGNSAPDKSGLPSDRFSAERTGGSVSTLTIQRTQQEDSAVYLCASSPGTDTQYFGPGTRLTVL.

The chain uses TRBV11-2 and TRBJ2-5; D remains ambiguous. This CDR3 has 11 residues. Between the trimmed V and J ends, which lost 5 bases and 5 bases, there was a span of 6 bases. CDR1 and CDR2 (germline): SGHAT, FQNNGV. The CDR3 DNA sequence: TGTGCCAGCAGCGTCCGGGAGACCCAGTACTTC. It specifies CASSVRETQYF.

The chain joins TRBV27 to TRBJ2-3, with TRBD2 as a possible D gene (6 bases). The V end was cut by 6 bases, the J end by 0 bases, with 22 bases between. The germline V gene has CDR1 MNHEY and CDR2 SMNVEV (reference sequence). The CDR3 has 18 amino acids. The CDR3 region is CASSPSTPIAASTDTQYF. The CDR3 DNA follows: TGTGCCAGCAGCCCGTCGACTCCGATAGCGGCTAGCACAGATACGCAGTATTTT.

The rearrangement uses TRBV7-2 and TRBJ2-7; 9 bases are a match to TRBD1. The length of the CDR3 is 15 residues. Germline assignment: CDR1 SGHTA and CDR2 FQGNSA. The V gene end was trimmed by 1 base and the J gene end by 1 base; junction bases not matched to a gene: 2. The CDR3 nucleotides read TGTGCCAGCAGCTTAGTGACAGGGGGTTCCTACGAGCAGTACTTC. Residues: CASSLVTGGSYEQYF.

The rearrangement uses TRBV7-9 and TRBJ2-1, with 11 nucleotides matching TRBD2. There are 17 residues in the CDR3. The germline V gene encodes CDR1 SEHNR and CDR2 FQNEAQ (reference sequence). Germline trimming cut 1 base from V and 11 bases from J; bases unmatched to any gene: 13. The CDR3 sequence: CASSLEGGLAVLLKQFF. The CDR3 DNA sequence: TGTGCCAGCAGCTTAGAGGGGGGACTAGCGGTCCTCTTGAAGCAGTTCTTC.

The chain joins TRBV5-6 to TRBJ1-1, with TRBD1 as a possible D gene (5 bases). The CDR3 contains 15 residues. With 4 bases removed from V and 1 base from J, the gap between germline ends came to 14 bases. The V gene's germline CDR1 is SGHDT and CDR2 YYEEEE. The CDR3 bases are TGTGCCAGCAGCAATGACAGAAGAACGAACACTGAAGCTTTCTTT. Its protein is CASSNDRRTNTEAFF. Complete variable domain (other parts from reference TRBV5-6 and TRBJ1-1): DAGVTQSPTHLIKTRGQQVTLRCSPKSGHDTVSWYQQALGQGPQFIFQYYEEEERQRGNFPDRFSGHQFPNYSSELNVNALLLGDSALYLCASSNDRRTNTEAFFGQGTRLTVV.

This chain links TRBV21-1 with TRBJ2-1; the table calls TRBD2, which could not be checked here. TRBV21-1 is tagged as a pseudogene. The CDR3 spans 18 residues. CDR3 sequence (DNA): TGTGCCAGCAGCAAAAGGGCGACGGGACTAGGGGTATTTGATGAGCAGTTCTTC. This gives the protein CASSKRATGLGVFDEQFF.

This clone occurred once. V is TRBV7-9 and J is TRBJ2-3; D is possibly TRBD2 (5 bases). Germline CDR1 SEHNR, CDR2 FQNEAQ (reference sequence). V dropped 0 bases and J dropped 5 bases, with 12 bases sitting between them. The CDR3 consists of 15 residues. The CDR3 reads CASSLAGSQGDTQYF. The CDR3 DNA reads TGTGCCAGCAGCTTAGCAGGGAGCCAAGGAGATACGCAGTATTTT. The full variable domain, completed using reference TRBV7-9 and TRBJ2-3, is DTGVSQNPRHKITKRGQNVTFRCDPISEHNRLYWYRQTLGQGPEFLTYFQNEAQLEKSRLLSDRFSAERPKGSFSTLEIQRTEQGDSAMYLCASSLAGSQGDTQYFGPGTRLTVL.

This chain joins TRBV5-5 and TRBJ2-5; 14 bases agree with TRBD2. Germline CDR1 SGHKS, CDR2 YYEKEE (reference sequence). V lost 1 base, J lost 4 bases, and 6 bases stayed unmatched. The CDR3 totals 17 residues. The CDR3 DNA reads TGTGCCAGCAGCTTGTCGACTAGCGGGAGGGCCGGAGAGACCCAGTACTTC. It encodes CASSLSTSGRAGETQYF. The full variable domain, its missing parts supplied by reference TRBV5-5 and TRBJ2-5, is DAGVTQSPTHLIKTRGQQVTLRCSPISGHKSVSWYQQVLGQGPQFIFQYYEKEERGRGNFPDRFSARQFPNYSSELNVNALLLGDSALYLCASSLSTSGRAGETQYFGPGTRLLVL.

The rearrangement joins TRBV30 to TRBJ2-5; 8 bases are shared with TRBD1. Germline values: CDR1 GTSNPN, CDR2 SVGIG (reference sequence). Trimming at V came to 4 bases and at J to 3 bases, leaving 4 bases not matched to a gene. The CDR3 totals 13 residues. The CDR3 loop reads CAWTRTGKETQYF. As DNA, the CDR3 is TGTGCCTGGACCAGGACAGGGAAAGAGACCCAGTACTTC.

The V call is TRBV9, the J call TRBJ2-5; maybe TRBD2 (7 bases). CDR1 is SGDLS and CDR2 is YYNGEE in the germline V gene. This CDR3 is built from 14 residues. V lost 3 bases and J 5 bases, leaving 14 bases between the germline ends. The CDR3 reads CASSGTRGWETQYF. CDR3 coding DNA: TGTGCCAGCAGCGGGACTAGGGGGTGGGAGACCCAGTACTTC.

The CDR3 coding sequence is TGTGCCAGCAGCGTGGGGACTAGCGGGCTATACAATGAGCAGTTCTTC. Its translation is CASSVGTSGLYNEQFF. The rearrangement uses TRBV9 and TRBJ2-1; 12 bases agree with TRBD2. Germline V gene sequence: CDR1 SGDLS, CDR2 YYNGEE. The CDR3 is 16 residues long. Trimming cost V 2 bases and J 4 bases; bases outside gene matches: 4. Using reference TRBV9 and TRBJ2-1 for the parts outside the CDR3, the full variable domain is DSGVTQTPKHLITATGQRVTLRCSPRSGDLSVYWYQQSLDQGLQFLIQYYNGEERAKGNILERFSAQQFPDLHSELNLSSLELGDSALYFCASSVGTSGLYNEQFFGPGTRLTVL.

This clone turned up a few times. This chain connects TRBV27 to TRBJ1-3; 9 bases are a match to TRBD1. V shed 5 bases and J 4 bases; nucleotides not matched to a gene: 3. Per the germline V gene, CDR1 is MNHEY and CDR2 is SMNVEV (reference sequence). The length of the CDR3 is 14 residues. Written as DNA, the CDR3 is TGTGCCAGCAGTCAAACAGGGGGCGGAAACACCATATATTTT. This codes for CASSQTGGGNTIYF.

V and J are TRBV6-5 and TRBJ2-3, with TRBD2 as a possible D gene (7 bases). Trimming took 2 bases from V and 1 from J, leaving 13 bases between them. The length of the CDR3 is 16 residues. Germline V gene lookup returns CDR1 MNHEY and CDR2 SVGAGI. CDR3 bases: TGTGCCAGCAGTTACGGGGGGGCGCGAGGCACAGATACGCAGTATTTT. This sequence encodes CASSYGGARGTDTQYF.

The J gene is TRBJ2-1, the V gene TRBV5-1, with D perhaps TRBD1 (6 bases). The CDR3 is made up of 13 amino acids. Trimming removed 0 bases from V and 10 bases from J, with 11 bases in between. Germline CDR1 is SGHRS and CDR2 is YFSETQ. The CDR3 region is CASSLGQGQEQFF. The CDR3 nucleotides are TGCGCCAGCAGCTTGGGGCAGGGGCAAGAGCAGTTCTTC. The full variable domain, completed using reference TRBV5-1 and TRBJ2-1, is KAGVTQTPRYLIKTRGQQVTLSCSPISGHRSVSWYQQTPGQGLQFLFEYFSETQRNKGNFPGRFSGRQFSNSRSEMNVSTLELGDSALYLCASSLGQGQEQFFGPGTRLTVL.

CDR3 nucleotide sequence: TGTGCCAGCAGTTACTCGTTCCCAGCCTACGAGCAGTACTTC. Its protein product is CASSYSFPAYEQYF. This chain joins TRBV6-5 and TRBJ2-7; D is uncertain. Germline V gives CDR1 MNHEY, CDR2 SVGAGI. V gave up 0 bases and J gave up 2 bases, with 8 bases separating them. The CDR3 is made up of 14 amino acids.

The rearrangement joins TRBV18 to TRBJ2-3, with D tentatively TRBD1 (6 bases). The CDR3 extends over 14 amino acids. The V end was cut by 6 bases, the J end by 1 base, with 11 bases between. CDR1 and CDR2 from the germline V gene are KGHSH and LQKENI. The CDR3 protein is CASSVQGRTDTQYF. The CDR3 nucleotides are TGTGCCAGCTCTGTACAGGGACGCACAGATACGCAGTATTTT.

V usage is TRBV19 and J usage is TRBJ2-5; TRBD2 aligns across 13 bases. V was pared by 4 bases and J by 5 bases, with 4 bases of the junction left unmatched. Germline V lookup: CDR1 LNHDA, CDR2 SQIVND (reference sequence). This CDR3 contains 15 residues. In DNA, the CDR3 is TGTGCCAGTAGTAGACTAGCGGGAGGTGGTGAGACCCAGTACTTC. Residues: CASSRLAGGGETQYF. Complete variable domain (other parts from reference TRBV19 and TRBJ2-5): DGGITQSPKYLFRKEGQNVTLSCEQNLNHDAMYWYRQDPGQGLRLIYYSQIVNDFQKGDIAEGYSVSREKKESFPLTVTSAQKNPTAFYLCASSRLAGGGETQYFGPGTRLLVL.

The chain joins TRBV6-6 to TRBJ1-2, with D possibly TRBD1 on 5 matching bases. CDR1 is MNHNY and CDR2 is SVGAGI in the germline V gene (reference sequence). The CDR3 has 14 amino acids. Trimming removed 5 bases at V and 0 bases at J, with 10 bases between. CDR3 sequence: CASSRDSANYGYTF. CDR3 sequence (DNA): TGTGCCAGCAGTCGGGACTCAGCTAACTATGGCTACACCTTC.

The count of this clone is one. V usage is TRBV5-4 and J usage is TRBJ2-5; 9 bases map to TRBD1. This CDR3 region has 16 residues. After removal of 5 bases from V and 4 bases from J, the junction contained 12 bases not matched to a gene. CDR1 and CDR2 from the germline V gene are SGHNT and YYREEE (reference sequence). Here the CDR3 reads CASSYPRTGDGETQYF. In nucleotides, the CDR3 is TGTGCCAGCAGTTATCCCCGGACAGGGGATGGAGAGACCCAGTACTTC.

The chain carries TRBV28 and TRBJ2-1; 10 nucleotides agree with TRBD1. CDR1 is MDHEN and CDR2 is SYDVKM in the germline V gene. This CDR3 region has 16 residues. Trimming at V came to 4 bases and at J to 11 bases, leaving 14 bases not matched to a gene. The DNA for the CDR3 is TGTGCCAGCAGTTCCACCGGGACAGGGGTTTCTTGGAAGCAGTTCTTC. It encodes CASSSTGTGVSWKQFF.

This clone was picked up one time. The V gene is TRBV5-1, the J gene TRBJ2-7, with 12 bases that match TRBD1. J was trimmed by 3 bases and V by 0 bases; bases with no gene match: 4. The CDR3 is 16 amino acids. Germline V lookup: CDR1 SGHRS, CDR2 YFSETQ. The CDR3 coding sequence is TGCGCCAGCAGCTTGGAGGGACAGGGGGCGGGCTACGAGCAGTACTTC. It specifies CASSLEGQGAGYEQYF.